The next 23 T cell receptor beta chains were all read from a single sample in a study of blood T cells in healthy people across ages. It was with a sample-barcoded 5' primer and a J-beta primer mix that a second PCR of about 6 to 12 cycles was run. One entry per CDR3 protein, called by TCRdb with MiXCR from the 5' RACE reads. The top ten hold roughly 13% of the sample, which has hundreds of thousands of distinct CDR3 sequences, 48% seen once. The material sequenced was blood. The receptors originated from a man aged 25 to 45 in good health.

The chain joins TRBV29-1 to TRBJ1-2; TRBD1 might be the D (5 bases). The CDR3 is 13 residues long. V shed 1 base and J shed 6 bases, with 12 bases lying between them. The germline gives CDR1 SQVTM, CDR2 ANQGSEA. This CDR3 is CSVEVGGDHGYTF. CDR3 DNA: TGCAGCGTTGAAGTGGGGGGAGATCATGGCTACACCTTC. The whole variable domain, filled in from reference TRBV29-1 and TRBJ1-2, reads SAVISQKPSRDICQRGTSLTIQCQVDSQVTMMFWYRQQPGQSLTLIATANQGSEATYESGFVIDKFPISRPNLTFSTLTVSNMSPEDSSIYLCSVEVGGDHGYTFGSGTRLTVV.

This clonotype was observed a few times. The chain joins TRBV7-2 to TRBJ2-5; possible D gene TRBD1, 6 bases. Germline V gene lookup returns CDR1 SGHTA and CDR2 FQGNSA. This CDR3 has 15 residues. Trimming took off 1 base at V and 3 bases at J, with 12 bases between the two ends. The chain's CDR3 is CASSLVGNREETQYF. In DNA, the CDR3 is TGTGCCAGCAGCTTAGTGGGAAACAGGGAAGAGACCCAGTACTTC.

The chain uses TRBV5-1 and TRBJ2-3; D uncertain. The germline gives CDR1 SGHRS, CDR2 YFSETQ. Trimming took 0 bases from V and 0 from J, leaving 8 bases between them. The length of the CDR3 is 15 residues. CDR3 DNA: TGCGCCAGCAGCTTGGTTCTAGATAGCACAGATACGCAGTATTTT. Protein product: CASSLVLDSTDTQYF. The full variable domain, with the rest looked up from reference TRBV5-1 and TRBJ2-3, is KAGVTQTPRYLIKTRGQQVTLSCSPISGHRSVSWYQQTPGQGLQFLFEYFSETQRNKGNFPGRFSGRQFSNSRSEMNVSTLELGDSALYLCASSLVLDSTDTQYFGPGTRLTVL.

The V call is TRBV7-2, the J call TRBJ1-2; 7 nucleotides align to TRBD1. The CDR3 is 14 residues long. V lost 3 bases, J lost 8 bases, and 9 bases stayed unmatched. Germline CDR1 reads SGHTA; CDR2 reads FQGNSA. The CDR3 nucleotides read TGTGCCAGCAGCTTTGACAGGGATAGCGAGGGCTACACCTTC. Amino acids: CASSFDRDSEGYTF.

The chain joins TRBV4-2 to TRBJ2-1, with a weak D call TRBD2 (6 bases). The CDR3 spans 15 residues. Germline V lookup: CDR1 LGHNA, CDR2 YNFKEQ. The V gene lost 0 bases and the J gene lost 9 bases, with 15 bases spanning the gap. The CDR3 here is CASSQEGTCGSEQFF. CDR3 DNA: TGTGCCAGCAGCCAAGAAGGGACTTGCGGCAGTGAGCAGTTCTTC.

The CDR3 DNA sequence: TGTGCTCGCTATCCCCCCAGGGACCACAATGAGCAGTTCTTC. Protein sequence: CARYPPRDHNEQFF. The chain couples TRBV6-4 to TRBJ2-1; possibly TRBD1 or TRBD2 for D (5 bases each). The germline V gene encodes CDR1 MRHNA and CDR2 SNTAGT. This CDR3 region has 14 residues.

This clonotype was observed a handful of times. The chain recombines TRBV27 with TRBJ2-7; 7 positions match TRBD1. V lost 5 bases, J lost 0 bases, and 10 bases stayed unmatched. Looked up from germline, CDR1 is MNHEY and CDR2 is SMNVEV (reference sequence). The CDR3 length is 16 residues. CDR3 residues: CASSPSTGPNSYEQYF. The CDR3 DNA sequence: TGTGCCAGCAGTCCTTCGACAGGGCCCAACTCCTACGAGCAGTACTTC.

The rearrangement uses TRBV5-6 and TRBJ1-4; 7 bases are a match to TRBD1. The CDR3 is 16 residues long. V lost 2 bases to trimming and J lost 4 bases; unmatched junction nucleotides: 8. Germline V gene data show CDR1 as SGHDT and CDR2 as YYEEEE. CDR3 nucleotide sequence: TGTGCCAGCAGCTTAGTTGGCCCAGGGGGTAATGAAAAACTGTTTTTT. Protein: CASSLVGPGGNEKLFF.

The V call is TRBV12-3 or TRBV12-4, the J call TRBJ1-5; D remains ambiguous. The CDR3 extends over 13 amino acids. V was shortened by 7 bases and J by 6 bases, with 13 bases between the two germline ends. This CDR3 reads CASTQAVAQPQHF. CDR3 DNA sequence: TGTGCCAGCACCCAGGCGGTTGCTCAGCCCCAGCATTTT.

This chain joins TRBV27 and TRBJ1-6, with D maybe TRBD1 (6 bases). The CDR3 consists of 19 residues. V was clipped by 3 bases and J by 0 bases, with 18 bases between them. CDR1 and CDR2 from the germline V gene are MNHEY and SMNVEV (reference sequence). The CDR3 DNA reads TGTGCCAGCAGTTTCTCAGGGGAAACCTTAAGCTCCTATAATTCACCCCTCCACTTT. Translated: CASSFSGETLSSYNSPLHF.

The J gene is TRBJ2-7, the V gene TRBV15; maybe TRBD1 (5 bases). The CDR3 spans 15 residues. V gave up 4 bases and J gave up 0 bases, with 13 bases separating them. Germline CDR1 and CDR2: LNHNV and YYDKDF (reference sequence). The DNA for the CDR3 is TGTGCCACCAGCAAAAGAGGACAAAGCTCCTACGAGCAGTACTTC. This translates into CATSKRGQSSYEQYF.

This clonotype was seen a few times. This sequence joins TRBV28 and TRBJ1-2, with 7 bases fitting TRBD1. V was pared by 8 bases and J by 7 bases, with 10 bases of the junction left unmatched. Germline V CDR1 and CDR2: MDHEN, SYDVKM. The CDR3 contains 13 residues. CDR3 residues: CASPPDRAGGYTF. CDR3 nucleotides: TGTGCCAGCCCTCCTGACAGGGCCGGTGGCTACACCTTC.

This chain connects TRBV12-3 or TRBV12-4 to TRBJ1-5; 7 nucleotides agree with TRBD1. With 6 bases clipped from V and 3 bases from J, the junction kept 8 bases outside the gene matches. This CDR3 region has 15 residues. The CDR3 reads CASSLRQGDNQPQHF. The CDR3 DNA reads TGTGCCAGCAGCCTTAGACAGGGAGACAATCAGCCCCAGCATTTT.

This clonotype has more than one count but fewer than ten. The chain carries TRBV2 and TRBJ1-4; D might be TRBD1 (5 bases). The V gene lost 3 bases and the J gene lost 8 bases, with 22 bases spanning the gap. CDR1 is SNHLY, CDR2 FYNNEI, per germline. This CDR3 spans 17 amino acids. This CDR3 reads CASSDQNGVREGEKLFF. CDR3 sequence (DNA): TGTGCCAGCAGTGATCAAAATGGAGTCAGGGAGGGGGAAAAACTGTTTTTT. Filled out from reference TRBV2 and TRBJ1-4, the complete variable domain reads EPEVTQTPSHQVTQMGQEVILRCVPISNHLYFYWYRQILGQKVEFLVSFYNNEISEKSEIFDDQFSVERPDGSNFTLKIRSTKLEDSAMYFCASSDQNGVREGEKLFFGSGTQLSVL.

V and J are TRBV20-1 and TRBJ2-4; 7 bases are shared with TRBD1. Germline CDR1 reads DFQATT; CDR2 reads SNEGSKA (reference sequence). CDR3 length: 19 amino acids. V shed 6 bases and J 1 base; nucleotides not matched to a gene: 21. CDR3 loop: CSAEVFGQEVGAAKNIQYF. CDR3 DNA: TGCAGTGCCGAAGTGTTCGGACAGGAGGTGGGAGCGGCCAAAAACATTCAGTACTTC.

The chain employs TRBV6-5 and TRBJ2-3; 9 bases line up with TRBD1. The CDR3 length is 15 residues. V trimming: 3 bases; J trimming: 2 bases; junction bases outside the gene matches: 3. Germline V lookup: CDR1 MNHEY, CDR2 SVGAGI. The CDR3 region is CASSYGTGNTDTQYF. The CDR3 DNA is TGTGCCAGCAGTTATGGGACAGGGAACACAGATACGCAGTATTTT.

This clonotype appeared a few times. The gene calls are TRBV7-2 and TRBJ1-2; 9 positions match TRBD1. The CDR3 spans 14 residues. Germline values: CDR1 SGHTA, CDR2 FQGNSA. The V segment lost 3 bases and the J segment 5 bases; nucleotides outside the gene matches: 4. The CDR3 DNA follows: TGTGCCAGCAGCTTCGGACAGGGGCCTTATGGCTACACCTTC. Encoded protein: CASSFGQGPYGYTF.

The sample holds a few counts of this clonotype. This chain joins TRBV27 and TRBJ2-4, with a possible D match to TRBD1 (6 bases). Germline CDR1 reads MNHEY; CDR2 reads SMNVEV (reference sequence). V was pared by 4 bases and J by 4 bases, with 11 bases between. CDR3 size: 14 residues. The CDR3 nucleotides read TGTGCCAGCAGTTCTTCCGGGACAAAAAACATTCAGTACTTC. As protein: CASSSSGTKNIQYF.

This chain links TRBV5-1 with TRBJ2-3; D gene uncertain. The V gene lost 1 base and the J gene lost 2 bases, with 8 bases spanning the gap. CDR3 length: 14 amino acids. Germline CDR1 is SGHRS and CDR2 is YFSETQ. The CDR3 reads CASSLRQNTDTQYF. In DNA form, the CDR3 reads TGCGCCAGCAGCTTGCGCCAAAACACAGATACGCAGTATTTT.

The J gene is TRBJ2-5, the V gene TRBV2; 9 positions match TRBD2. CDR3 length equals 14 residues. Per germline, CDR1 SNHLY and CDR2 FYNNEI. The V segment lost 11 bases and the J segment 5 bases; nucleotides outside the gene matches: 12. CDR3 bases: TGTGCCTTTCGTTCGGGACTAGCTCAGGAGACCCAGTACTTC. This gives the protein CAFRSGLAQETQYF.

Comment on this clonotype: A much larger clone lies a single base off, so this may be a read error. This chain links TRBV13 with TRBJ2-5, with 9 bases identical to TRBD2. Losses at the gene ends were 2 bases for V and 11 bases for J; bases not matched to a gene: 12. Germline CDR1 is PRHDT and CDR2 is FYEKMQ (reference sequence). The CDR3 length is 15 residues. CDR3 loop: CASSLSGGPKNEQYF. The CDR3 nucleotides read TGTGCCAGCAGCTTAAGCGGGGGGCCTAAGAATGAGCAGTACTTC.

The CDR3 bases are TGTGCCAGCAGTTACTCGGCAGGGGCGGGGGGCTACACCTTC. This codes for CASSYSAGAGGYTF. The genes are TRBV6-6 and TRBJ1-2, with D possibly matching TRBD1 (6 bases). Germline V CDR1 and CDR2: MNHNY, SVGAGI (reference sequence). V was shortened by 0 bases and J by 8 bases, with 13 bases between the two germline ends. CDR3 length: 14 amino acids.

The CDR3 coding sequence is TGCGCCAGCAGCACGGTAGGGGGCTACGAGCAGTACTTC. As protein: CASSTVGGYEQYF. This sequence joins TRBV4-1 and TRBJ2-7; weak D call: TRBD1 (6 bases). The CDR3 is 13 residues long. Germline V CDR1 and CDR2: MGHRA, YSYEKL. The V end lost 5 bases, the J end lost 3 bases, and 11 bases lay between the germline ends.